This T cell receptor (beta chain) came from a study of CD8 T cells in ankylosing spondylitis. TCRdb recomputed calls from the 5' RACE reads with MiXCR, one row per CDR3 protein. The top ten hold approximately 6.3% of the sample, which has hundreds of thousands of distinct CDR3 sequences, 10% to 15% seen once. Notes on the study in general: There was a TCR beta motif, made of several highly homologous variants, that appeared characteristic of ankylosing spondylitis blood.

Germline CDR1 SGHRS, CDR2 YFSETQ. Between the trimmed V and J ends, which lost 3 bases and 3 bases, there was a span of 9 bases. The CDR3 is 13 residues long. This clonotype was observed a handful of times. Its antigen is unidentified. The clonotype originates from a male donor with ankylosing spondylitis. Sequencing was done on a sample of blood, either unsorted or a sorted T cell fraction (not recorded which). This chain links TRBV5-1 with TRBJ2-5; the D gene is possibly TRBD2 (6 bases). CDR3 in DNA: TGCGCCAGCAGCTCCCCGGGGGAAGAGACCCAGTACTTC. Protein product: CASSSPGEETQYF.